This T cell receptor (beta chain) derives from a study of cytomegalovirus exposure and HLA in healthy donors. CDR1 and CDR2 (germline): SGHNT, YYREEE (reference sequence). The CDR3 is 15 amino acids. With 2 bases removed from V and 0 bases from J, the gap between germline ends came to 6 bases. With regard to this clone: Its antigen is not identified.

Study results and caveats: In vitro experiments confirmed that three CMV-associated chains were specific for CMV antigens. When analyzed later, a missense DCLRE1C variant was found to be linked to TCR beta V- and J-gene trimming.

Primers: 60 Vbeta forward and 13 Jbeta reverse. This table comes from immunoSEQ multiplex PCR, and its TCRdb copy is limited to in-frame clones, with some not included. The profile shows tens of thousands of clones, approximately 75% of them singletons. The specimen was PBMCs. The chain has TRBV5-4 and TRBJ2-6; D is ambiguous. The source of this sequence is a woman in her thirties or forties in good health and CMV-seropositive. The CDR3 DNA follows: TGTGCCAGCAGCTTCCCGAGCTCTGGGGCCAACGTCCTGACTTTC. This codes for CASSFPSSGANVLTF.